This is a list of T cell receptor beta chains from one sample in a study of shared clonotypes between healthy human individuals. Sequenced by immunoSEQ multiplex PCR; TCRdb stores in-frame clones only, minus some. Of roughly 2,500,000 clones in the sample, 93% were seen once. Sample: naive CD4+ T cells from PBMCs. All receptors derive from a man between 18 and 35 years old in good health. Some clones in this sample may be carry-over from other donors' samples. Each CDR3 is given with its conserved first and last residue. Each record gives: CDR3 length, clone size, D gene, V gene, J gene, CDR3 protein, CDR3 DNA. D genes are given only for firm matches. Rows give clone size only sometimes, using once, few, many, or a class for an expanded clone.

cdr3_length: 16; clone_size: .; d_call: TRBD1; v_call: TRBV5-1; j_call: TRBJ1-4; cdr3_aa: CASSLTGTGFNEKLFF; cdr3_nt: TGCGCCAGCAGCCTAACCGGGACAGGATTTAATGAAAAACTGTTTTTT
cdr3_length: 14; clone_size: .; d_call: .; v_call: TRBV15; j_call: TRBJ1-2; cdr3_aa: CATSRSPGSRGYTF; cdr3_nt: TGTGCCACCAGCAGATCCCCAGGGTCGCGGGGCTACACCTTC
cdr3_length: 15; clone_size: .; d_call: TRBD1; v_call: TRBV10-3; j_call: TRBJ2-2; cdr3_aa: CAISDSTGAGGELFF; cdr3_nt: TGTGCCATCAGTGATTCGACAGGGGCCGGCGGGGAGCTGTTTTTT
cdr3_length: 16; clone_size: .; d_call: .; v_call: TRBV15; j_call: TRBJ2-3; cdr3_aa: CATSRDKGIGTDTQYF; cdr3_nt: TGTGCCACCAGCAGAGATAAGGGGATCGGCACAGATACGCAGTATTTT
cdr3_length: 15; clone_size: few; d_call: TRBD2; v_call: TRBV5-1; j_call: TRBJ2-7; cdr3_aa: CASSLLAGGPHEQYF; cdr3_nt: TGCGCCAGCAGCTTGTTAGCGGGAGGGCCCCACGAGCAGTACTTC
cdr3_length: 16; clone_size: .; d_call: TRBD2; v_call: TRBV10-3; j_call: TRBJ2-3; cdr3_aa: CAITSGTSGSTDTQYF; cdr3_nt: TGTGCCATCACCTCCGGGACTAGCGGGAGCACAGATACGCAGTATTTT
cdr3_length: 16; clone_size: .; d_call: .; v_call: TRBV7-7; j_call: TRBJ2-1; cdr3_aa: CASSLELTSSYNEQFF; cdr3_nt: TGTGCCAGCAGCTTAGAACTAACAAGCTCCTACAATGAGCAGTTCTTC
cdr3_length: 14; clone_size: .; d_call: TRBD1; v_call: TRBV5-1; j_call: TRBJ2-5; cdr3_aa: CASSTGQVRETQYF; cdr3_nt: TGCGCCAGCAGCACCGGACAGGTCAGGGAGACCCAGTACTTC
cdr3_length: 16; clone_size: .; d_call: .; v_call: TRBV15; j_call: TRBJ2-1; cdr3_aa: CATSRDRLEPFNEQFF; cdr3_nt: TGTGCCACCAGCAGAGATCGGCTAGAACCATTCAATGAGCAGTTCTTC
cdr3_length: 14; clone_size: .; d_call: .; v_call: TRBV19; j_call: TRBJ2-7; cdr3_aa: CASSIRQGGYEQYF; cdr3_nt: TGTGCCAGTAGTATACGCCAGGGCGGGTACGAGCAGTACTTC
cdr3_length: 13; clone_size: .; d_call: TRBD1; v_call: TRBV4-2; j_call: TRBJ2-7; cdr3_aa: CASSQDRDRGPFF; cdr3_nt: TGTGCCAGCAGCCAAGATCGGGACAGGGGGCCGTTTTTC
cdr3_length: 15; clone_size: .; d_call: .; v_call: TRBV4-1; j_call: TRBJ2-7; cdr3_aa: CASSQDWQGLDEQYF; cdr3_nt: TGCGCCAGCAGCCAAGATTGGCAGGGGCTGGACGAGCAGTACTTC
cdr3_length: 15; clone_size: .; d_call: .; v_call: TRBV2; j_call: TRBJ1-2; cdr3_aa: CASKDGVSSNYGYTF; cdr3_nt: TGTGCCAGCAAGGATGGGGTTTCGTCTAACTATGGCTACACCTTC
cdr3_length: 15; clone_size: .; d_call: .; v_call: TRBV2; j_call: TRBJ1-6; cdr3_aa: CASSGAGGQYSPLHF; cdr3_nt: TGTGCCAGCAGTGGAGCGGGGGGTCAGTATTCACCCCTCCACTTT
cdr3_length: 16; clone_size: .; d_call: .; v_call: TRBV5-4; j_call: TRBJ2-5; cdr3_aa: CASSPSGGTERETQYF; cdr3_nt: TGTGCCAGCAGCCCTTCGGGGGGGACAGAACGAGAGACCCAGTACTTC
cdr3_length: 15; clone_size: .; d_call: .; v_call: TRBV6-1; j_call: TRBJ1-5; cdr3_aa: CASSEVWGRGQPQHF; cdr3_nt: TGTGCCAGCAGTGAAGTTTGGGGGCGCGGGCAGCCCCAGCATTTT
cdr3_length: 15; clone_size: .; d_call: TRBD1; v_call: TRBV6-5; j_call: TRBJ1-2; cdr3_aa: CASTTSRTGRDGYTF; cdr3_nt: TGTGCCAGCACTACCTCTAGGACAGGGAGAGATGGCTACACCTTC
cdr3_length: 12; clone_size: .; d_call: .; v_call: TRBV28; j_call: TRBJ1-2; cdr3_aa: CATSLSVYGYTF; cdr3_nt: TGTGCCACCTCCTTGTCTGTTTATGGCTACACCTTC